The 26 T cell receptor beta chains listed next were all sequenced from one sample in a study of response to subunit inactivated influenza vaccine. A single record per CDR3 protein comes from TCRdb applying MiXCR to the RT-PCR reads. The sample holds 650,000 or so distinct CDR3 sequences, less than 15% seen once. This specimen consisted of PBMCs from blood, obtained 14 to 15 days before vaccination. These receptor sequences come from a man over 45 who received an inactivated influenza vaccine.

This clonotype has just a few counts. This chain joins TRBV10-3 and TRBJ1-1; 9 positions match TRBD1. CDR1 is ENHRY and CDR2 is SYGVKD in the germline V gene. Losses at the gene ends were 5 bases for V and 5 bases for J; bases not matched to a gene: 9. The CDR3 consists of 15 residues. CDR3 protein: CAISPRTGEGTEAFF. In DNA, the CDR3 is TGTGCCATCAGTCCGCGGACAGGGGAGGGAACTGAAGCTTTCTTT.

The gene calls are TRBV2 and TRBJ2-5; D is perhaps TRBD1 or TRBD2 (6 bases each). V lost 3 bases to trimming and J lost 2 bases, with 13 bases between them. The CDR3 is made up of 15 amino acids. Germline CDR1 is SNHLY and CDR2 is FYNNEI. The CDR3 DNA is TGTGCCAGCAGTGACCGCGGGACACCACAAGAGACCCAGTACTTC. Its protein product is CASSDRGTPQETQYF.

This clonotype was counted a few times. This chain joins TRBV20-1 and TRBJ2-3; D is perhaps TRBD2 (5 bases). The V gene lost 6 bases and the J gene lost 2 bases, with 21 bases spanning the gap. This CDR3 has 16 residues. The germline CDR1 and CDR2 sequences are DFQATT and SNEGSKA (reference sequence). CDR3 DNA sequence: TGCAGTGCGCGGATACTAGGGCTCGAATACACAGATACGCAGTATTTT. As protein: CSARILGLEYTDTQYF.

This chain links TRBV12-3 or TRBV12-4 with TRBJ1-5; D not resolved. The germline V and J ends were trimmed by 0 bases and 7 bases, with 10 bases remaining between them. CDR3 size: 14 residues. The CDR3 region is CASSLARGAQPQHF. The CDR3 DNA sequence: TGTGCCAGCAGTTTAGCGCGGGGAGCCCAGCCCCAGCATTTT.

This chain links TRBV4-3 with TRBJ2-2, with D uncertain. Trimming removed 0 bases from V and 7 bases from J, with 9 bases in between. Germline CDR1 is LGHNA and CDR2 is YSLEER. The CDR3 totals 14 residues. The CDR3 DNA follows: TGCGCCAGCAGCCAAGATAAAGCGTTCGGGGAGCTGTTTTTT. This translates into CASSQDKAFGELFF.

The CDR3 DNA reads as TGTGCCAGCAGCTTAGGGGGAGGGGGTGTTTACGAGCAGTACTTC. Its translation is CASSLGGGGVYEQYF. The chain uses TRBV11-2 and TRBJ2-7; D is possibly TRBD2 (7 bases). Germline V CDR1 and CDR2: SGHAT, FQNNGV. The CDR3 loop spans 15 amino acids. V gave up 1 base and J gave up 4 bases, with 14 bases separating them.

This clonotype has a count of ten or more. V and J are TRBV25-1 and TRBJ2-3; 7 bases are a match to TRBD2. The CDR3 contains 15 residues. After removal of 1 base from V and 5 bases from J, the junction contained 6 bases not matched to a gene. The germline CDR1 and CDR2 sequences are MGHDK and SYGVNS. CDR3 in amino acids: CASSESGREVDTQYF. Written as DNA, the CDR3 is TGTGCCAGCAGTGAATCTGGCCGGGAGGTAGATACGCAGTATTTT.

In this sample, this clonotype turned up a few times. The chain carries TRBV6-5 and TRBJ2-1; D perhaps matches TRBD2 (6 bases). V was shortened by 0 bases and J by 3 bases, with 15 bases between the two germline ends. This CDR3 comprises 17 residues. Germline lookup yields CDR1 MNHEY and CDR2 SVGAGI. DNA for the CDR3: TGTGCCAGCAGTTACTCAGGGTTAGCGGACCTCTACAATGAGCAGTTCTTC. Amino acid sequence: CASSYSGLADLYNEQFF.

This clonotype was recorded a few times. The chain combines TRBV20-1 with TRBJ1-2; TRBD1 agrees at 7 bases. This CDR3 is 15 amino acids long. Germline CDR1 reads DFQATT; CDR2 reads SNEGSKA (reference sequence). Trimming cost V 0 bases and J 4 bases; bases outside gene matches: 8. In DNA, the CDR3 is TGCAGTGCTAGAGAAACCGGGACAGAACTCTATGGCTACACCTTC. Translating it yields CSARETGTELYGYTF.

This clonotype was counted between two and nine times. CDR3 nucleotide sequence: TGTGCCAGCAGCCCGACGGCCAACACAGGGTCTAATGAAAAACTGTTTTTT. Amino acids: CASSPTANTGSNEKLFF. The V call is TRBV4-2, the J call TRBJ1-4; perhaps TRBD1 as D (6 bases). CDR1 and CDR2 from the germline V gene are LGHNA and YNFKEQ. The V end was cut by 4 bases, the J end by 3 bases, with 18 bases between. The CDR3 runs 17 residues.

This clonotype was recorded at least ten times. The chain is built from TRBV4-3 and TRBJ1-1; the D is unclear. The CDR3 is made up of 15 amino acids. Germline-derived CDR1 and CDR2 are LGHNA and YSLEER. V was clipped by 0 bases and J by 0 bases, with 8 bases between them. This CDR3 is CASSQDLRLNTEAFF. The CDR3 DNA reads as TGCGCCAGCAGCCAAGATCTGCGGTTGAACACTGAAGCTTTCTTT.

CDR3 residues: CASSASRSWDTQYF. For the CDR3, the DNA is TGTGCCAGCAGCGCAAGCCGGTCTTGGGATACGCAGTATTTT. The chain is built from TRBV7-2 and TRBJ2-3, with no clear D. The length of the CDR3 is 14 residues. Trimming stripped 5 bases from V and 6 bases from J, with 15 bases between. The germline gives CDR1 SGHTA, CDR2 FQGNSA. Combining the CDR3 with reference TRBV7-2 and TRBJ2-3 gives the whole variable domain GAGVSQSPSNKVTEKGKDVELRCDPISGHTALYWYRQSLGQGLEFLIYFQGNSAPDKSGLPSDRFSAERTGGSVSTLTIQRTQQEDSAVYLCASSASRSWDTQYFGPGTRLTVL.

The V gene is TRBV15, the J gene TRBJ1-5; D not resolved. This CDR3 spans 15 amino acids. From germline, CDR1 is LNHNV and CDR2 YYDKDF (reference sequence). V lost 4 bases and J 9 bases, leaving 19 bases between the germline ends. The CDR3 DNA reads as TGTGCCACCAGCAAAGCAGGTGGAGTGATTGGGCCCCAGCATTTT. Protein sequence: CATSKAGGVIGPQHF.

J is TRBJ1-5 and V is TRBV15; D call uncertain. From germline, CDR1 is LNHNV and CDR2 YYDKDF (reference sequence). V was clipped by 0 bases and J by 4 bases, with 10 bases between them. This CDR3 comprises 15 residues. The CDR3 sequence: CATSRDGQRNQPQHF. CDR3 in DNA: TGTGCCACCAGCAGAGACGGTCAGCGTAATCAGCCCCAGCATTTT.

V gene TRBV9 combines with J gene TRBJ2-3; 13 bases are shared with TRBD2. The CDR3 extends over 16 amino acids. Per the germline V gene, CDR1 is SGDLS and CDR2 is YYNGEE. Unmatched junction bases numbered 4, after V lost 4 bases and J lost 2 bases. CDR3 sequence (DNA): TGTGCCAGCAGCACACTAGCGGGGGGGACCACAGATACGCAGTATTTT. Translated: CASSTLAGGTTDTQYF. The full variable domain, in which reference TRBV9 and TRBJ2-3 provide the parts outside the CDR3, is DSGVTQTPKHLITATGQRVTLRCSPRSGDLSVYWYQQSLDQGLQFLIQYYNGEERAKGNILERFSAQQFPDLHSELNLSSLELGDSALYFCASSTLAGGTTDTQYFGPGTRLTVL.

This clonotype was seen a few times. This rearrangement joins TRBV12-3 or TRBV12-4 to TRBJ2-3; the D call may be TRBD1 or TRBD2 (5 bases each). Trimming removed 5 bases from V and 2 bases from J, with 11 bases in between. The CDR3 totals 14 residues. In DNA, the CDR3 is TGTGCCAGCAGTGGGGGTGCTTTCACAGATACGCAGTATTTT. Translation gives CASSGGAFTDTQYF.

This clonotype occurred a few times. The genes are TRBV27 and TRBJ1-1; tentatively, D is TRBD1 (6 bases). This CDR3 is built from 14 residues. The ends were cut back, 4 bases at V and 4 bases at J, with 13 bases in the middle. CDR1 and CDR2 (germline): MNHEY, SMNVEV (reference sequence). The CDR3 region is CASSWGASGTEAFF. The CDR3 nucleotides read TGTGCCAGCAGTTGGGGGGCATCGGGCACTGAAGCTTTCTTT.

V gene TRBV15 combines with J gene TRBJ2-7; 9 bases are shared with TRBD2. The CDR3 has 14 residues. The germline CDR1 and CDR2 sequences are LNHNV and YYDKDF (reference sequence). V shed 5 bases, J shed 2 bases, and the junction held 4 bases outside the gene matches. CDR3 sequence (DNA): TGTGCCACCAGCCAGCGGGGGGCGACCTACGAGCAGTACTTC. It is translated as CATSQRGATYEQYF.

The V call is TRBV19, the J call TRBJ2-1; the D is unclear. Trimming removed 3 bases at V and 2 bases at J, with 8 bases between. This CDR3 spans 14 amino acids. CDR1 and CDR2 (germline): LNHDA, SQIVND (reference sequence). CDR3 coding DNA: TGTGCCAGTAGTATCATGGCAGCCTACAATGAGCAGTTCTTC. It translates to CASSIMAAYNEQFF.

This clonotype was counted ten times or more. This chain joins TRBV5-1 and TRBJ2-2, with 8 bases lining up with TRBD1. The J segment lost 6 bases and the V segment lost 0 bases, leaving 4 bases of the junction unmatched. Germline loops: CDR1 SGHRS, CDR2 YFSETQ. The CDR3 sequence is 15 residues long. CDR3: CASSLVDRESGELFF. The CDR3 region has the DNA TGCGCCAGCAGCTTGGTGGACAGGGAGTCCGGGGAGCTGTTTTTT.

This clonotype was seen more than once but under ten times. The chain combines TRBV21-1 with TRBJ2-5; TRBD1 is the table's D call and was not checked against the DNA. TRBV21-1 is termed a pseudogene. CDR3 length: 16 amino acids. The CDR3 loop reads CASTDPGQGAEETQYF. The CDR3 nucleotides are TGTGCCAGCACAGACCCCGGACAGGGGGCAGAGGAGACCCAGTACTTC.

This clonotype has just a few counts. CDR3 protein: CASSLSGSPSNEQFF. CDR3 nucleotide sequence: TGTGCCAGCAGTTTGTCCGGGAGCCCCTCTAATGAGCAGTTCTTC. The chain couples TRBV12-3 or TRBV12-4 to TRBJ2-1; weak D call: TRBD2 (6 bases). V lost 3 bases to trimming and J lost 7 bases, with 16 bases between them. The CDR3 spans 15 residues.

The chain links TRBV20-1 to TRBJ1-3, with no clear D. CDR3 size: 13 residues. V was trimmed by 3 bases and J by 9 bases, leaving 15 bases between them. Germline V gene sequence: CDR1 DFQATT, CDR2 SNEGSKA (reference sequence). The CDR3 sequence is CSASGVLVGTIYF. The CDR3 coding sequence is TGCAGTGCTAGTGGGGTCCTCGTTGGCACCATATATTTT.

The chain employs TRBV5-1 and TRBJ2-3; 10 nucleotides line up with TRBD2. There are 19 residues in the CDR3. Germline V gives CDR1 SGHRS, CDR2 YFSETQ. J gave up 1 base and V 4 bases, and 15 bases lay outside the gene matches. The CDR3 reads CASSAGPTSGGAGTDTQYF. The CDR3 nucleotides read TGCGCCAGCAGCGCCGGCCCGACCAGCGGGGGGGCTGGCACAGATACGCAGTATTTT. Drawing the rest from reference TRBV5-1 and TRBJ2-3, the complete variable domain is KAGVTQTPRYLIKTRGQQVTLSCSPISGHRSVSWYQQTPGQGLQFLFEYFSETQRNKGNFPGRFSGRQFSNSRSEMNVSTLELGDSALYLCASSAGPTSGGAGTDTQYFGPGTRLTVL.

This clonotype was found many times. The chain recombines TRBV20-1 with TRBJ2-3; a possible D gene is TRBD2 (6 bases). The germline V gene encodes CDR1 DFQATT and CDR2 SNEGSKA (reference sequence). V shed 3 bases and J shed 1 base, with 8 bases lying between them. The CDR3 runs to 13 residues. The CDR3 region is CSASGGGTDTQYF. The CDR3 DNA follows: TGCAGTGCTAGCGGCGGGGGCACAGATACGCAGTATTTT.

Here the CDR3 DNA reads TGTGCCAGCAGCCCGTTCGTGGGGAGCTACACCTTC. This gives the protein CASSPFVGSYTF. The chain has TRBV7-2 and TRBJ1-2; the D is unclear. Trimming pared 5 bases from V and 9 bases from J, leaving 13 bases between. Germline loops: CDR1 SGHTA, CDR2 FQGNSA. This CDR3 contains 12 residues.